This entry is about one T cell receptor beta chain. The germline V gene has CDR1 MNHEY and CDR2 SVGAGI. The V end was cut by 2 bases, the J end by 7 bases, with 15 bases between. The CDR3 length is 15 residues. Sequenced by immunoSEQ multiplex PCR; TCRdb stores in-frame clones only, minus some. The data hold 130,000 to 150,000 clones, with more than 75% observed a single time. These data originate in a study of blood T cell repertoires in COVID-19. Study background: PBMCs, B-cell-depleted T cells, or T cells were the source of the cDNA or gDNA that made up the material.

The sequenced sample was peripheral blood. This chain uses TRBV6-5 with TRBJ1-5, with D hard to call. This clonotype originated in a man aged 60-69 years with active or convalescent COVID-19. CDR3 bases: TGTGCCAGCAGTTACGTTTTTGGGCACGGCCAGCCCCAGCATTTT. Protein: CASSYVFGHGQPQHF.